Listed below are T cell receptor beta chains from one sample, sequenced in a study of T cell repertoires in cytomegalovirus infection. A single record per CDR3 protein comes from TCRdb applying MiXCR to the reads. The sample has 740,000 or so distinct CDR3 sequences, 35% to 40% seen once. Sequencing was done on a sample of PBMCs. These receptors originate from a human donor in good health (CMV status not recorded). Some clones in this sample may be carry-over from other donors' samples. Both conserved end residues are part of each CDR3. A D gene is named only where the DNA matches it firmly. Rows give clone size only sometimes, using once, few, many, or a class for an expanded clone.

d_gene	abundance	v_gene	j_gene	CDR3nt	CDR3aa
TRBD1	.	TRBV19	TRBJ1-5	TGTGCCAGTATCGTGGGGACAGGGTCTACTCAGCCCCAGCATTTT	CASIVGTGSTQPQHF
.	.	TRBV6-5	TRBJ1-2	TGTGCCAGCAATTCCCGTGGGTCGACAGGTCATATTAACTATGGCTACACCTTC	CASNSRGSTGHINYGYTF
TRBD2	.	TRBV15	TRBJ2-5	TGTGCCACCAGCACCCCGGGAGGGGAAGTTCGAGAGACCCAGTACTTC	CATSTPGGEVRETQYF
.	.	TRBV10-3	TRBJ1-1	TGTGCCATCAGTGTGGAACAGTTGAACACTGAAGCTTTCTTT	CAISVEQLNTEAFF
.	.	TRBV20-1	TRBJ1-6	TGCAGTGCTTACCCTGGGGGTTTCTCCTATAATTCACCCCTCCACTTT	CSAYPGGFSYNSPLHF
.	.	TRBV19	TRBJ1-2	TGTGCCATTACCTCCGGGACAATATATGGCTACACCTTC	CAITSGTIYGYTF
TRBD1	.	TRBV19	TRBJ1-5	TGTGCCAGTACTACAGGGGGACATCAGCCCCAGCATTTT	CASTTGGHQPQHF
.	few	TRBV19	TRBJ2-5	TGTGCCAGTAGTACCCGGGACGCCCAAGAGACCCAGTACTTC	CASSTRDAQETQYF
.	few	TRBV10-3	TRBJ2-7	TGTGCCATCAGTGTACAAAGGGGGACCTCCTACGAGCAGTACTTC	CAISVQRGTSYEQYF
TRBD1	few	TRBV7-9	TRBJ1-2	TGTGCCAGCAGCCAGCTCGGACAGGGAGCTGGCTACACCTTC	CASSQLGQGAGYTF
.	.	TRBV7-8	TRBJ2-7	TGTGCCAGCAGCCCAAACTACGAGCATTACTTC	CASSPNYEHYF
TRBD2	few	TRBV4-1	TRBJ2-7	TGCGCCAGCAGCCAACACCGGGGGGGGGGAGATGCCTACGAGCAGTACTTC	CASSQHRGGGDAYEQYF
.	few	TRBV7-9	TRBJ2-5	TGTGCCAGCATGACAGCCCAAGAGACCCAGTACTTC	CASMTAQETQYF
TRBD1	few	TRBV28	TRBJ2-7	TGTGCCAGCAGTTTATCTCAGGGGGCTCGAGGTTCCTACGAGCAGTACTTC	CASSLSQGARGSYEQYF
TRBD1	.	TRBV10-3	TRBJ1-1	TGTGCCATCAGAAGGACAGGCGATCAGAACACTGAAGCTTTCTTT	CAIRRTGDQNTEAFF
TRBD1	.	TRBV28	TRBJ1-4	TGTGCCAGCAGTTCGGACAGGGTAAAGGCTAATGAAAAACTGTTTTTT	CASSSDRVKANEKLFF
TRBD1	.	TRBV20-1	TRBJ2-3	TGCAGTGCTAAGGACAGGAGCACAGATACGCAGTATTTT	CSAKDRSTDTQYF
.	few	TRBV4-2	TRBJ1-1	TGTGCCAGCAGCCAAGATAAGACTGAAGCTTTCTTT	CASSQDKTEAFF
.	.	TRBV7-6	TRBJ1-1	TGTGCCAGCAAGTTGGCAGCCCGGACTGAAGCTTTCTTT	CASKLAARTEAFF
.	.	TRBV19	TRBJ1-2	TGTGCCAGTAGGACGGAAGCTAACTATGGCTACACCTTC	CASRTEANYGYTF
TRBD2	many	TRBV25-1	TRBJ2-1	TGTGCCAGCAGTGAGGGACTAGCGGGAGCCAATGAGCAGTTCTTC	CASSEGLAGANEQFF
.	.	TRBV2	TRBJ1-6	TGTGCCAGCAGTCTACAACCGGACCCCAAAGGACCCCTCCACTTT	CASSLQPDPKGPLHF
TRBD2	.	TRBV20-1	TRBJ2-2	TGCAGTGCTTCAACTAGCGGCGCAATTTCCGGGGAGCTGTTTTTT	CSASTSGAISGELFF
TRBD2	.	TRBV19	TRBJ2-5	TGTGCCAGTAGCCAGGGAGGGCCGAAACAGGTGGAGACCCAGTACTTC	CASSQGGPKQVETQYF
TRBD1	once	TRBV20-1	TRBJ1-5	TGCAGTGCTACTCGGGGGCAGGGGGCGCATCAGCCCCAGCATTTT	CSATRGQGAHQPQHF
TRBD1	few	TRBV10-3	TRBJ1-1	TGTGCCATCAGTGAGGCGAAACAGGGGAAAAACACTGAAGCTTTCTTT	CAISEAKQGKNTEAFF
TRBD1	.	TRBV19	TRBJ1-4	TGTGCCAGTAGCACCGGGACAGAGTATGAACAACTGTTTTTT	CASSTGTEYEQLFF
TRBD1	few	TRBV28	TRBJ2-2	TGTGCCAGCAGTTGGAAAGCAGGGGGCGAGATCGACACCGGGGAGCTGTTTTTT	CASSWKAGGEIDTGELFF
TRBD1	.	TRBV5-1	TRBJ1-1	TGCGCCAGCAGCTTGGTTCCAGGGGGCAGGGGCGGGAACACTGAAGCTTTCTTT	CASSLVPGGRGGNTEAFF
.	.	TRBV28	TRBJ1-1	TGTGCCAGCAGACCTCAGGGGAATAGGAACACTGAAGCTTTCTTT	CASRPQGNRNTEAFF
.	once	TRBV20-1	TRBJ1-2	TGCAGTGCTAGAGATGGGGGGGCTGGGTATGGCTACACCTTC	CSARDGGAGYGYTF
.	.	TRBV19	TRBJ1-4	TGTGCCAGTAGTATAGTGGCGGCCGGGGGTCCAACTAATGAAAAACTGTTTTTT	CASSIVAAGGPTNEKLFF
.	many	TRBV24-1	TRBJ2-7	TGTGCCACCAGTGATTGGTCGACTAGCTACGAGCAGTACTTC	CATSDWSTSYEQYF
.	few	TRBV6-1	TRBJ2-5	TGTGCCAGCAGTGAAATGAAACCGCCCCGGACTGAGACCCAGTACTTC	CASSEMKPPRTETQYF
.	few	TRBV12-3/TRBV12-4	TRBJ1-1	TGTGCCAGCAGTTTTCTACAGGCGAACACTGAAGCTTTCTTT	CASSFLQANTEAFF
.	.	TRBV28	TRBJ2-5	TGTGCCAGCAGTTTGTACTACCCCCCTCAAGATACCCCGTACTTC	CASSLYYPPQDTPYF
TRBD2	.	TRBV28	TRBJ2-3	TGTTCCAGCACCGCACCGGGGGGTGGGACAGATACGCAGTATTTT	CSSTAPGGGTDTQYF
.	.	TRBV6-1	TRBJ2-5	TGTGCCAGCAGTGAATGGTGGGGGAAGACCCAGTACTTC	CASSEWWGKTQYF
TRBD2	.	TRBV6-9	TRBJ2-2	TGTGCCAGCAGTTACGACCCATGGACTAGCGGGACATCCACCGGGGAGCTGTTTTTT	CASSYDPWTSGTSTGELFF
TRBD2	few	TRBV20-1	TRBJ2-7	TGCAGTGCTAGGACTAGCGGGAGGTGGGAGCAGTACTTC	CSARTSGRWEQYF